One and the same sample provided the 18 T cell receptor beta chains below, sequenced in a study of T-cell reconstitution after alpha-beta-depleted transplantation in children. During its preparation, the TCRbeta library received unique molecular identifiers. Via MiXCR, TCRdb re-called the PCR reads, giving one row per CDR3 protein. The sample holds approximately 490,000 distinct CDR3 sequences, under 12% seen once. Sequencing was performed on PBMCs, taken before TCRalphabeta/CD19-depleted stem cell transplant. The receptor set was obtained from a child aged 2-15 years with inherited bone marrow failure, due to receive a stem cell transplant.

Many counts were recorded for this clonotype. V usage is TRBV7-7 and J usage is TRBJ2-1; perhaps TRBD2 as D (6 bases). Trimming pared 5 bases from V and 8 bases from J, leaving 10 bases between. In germline, CDR1 is SSHAT, CDR2 FNYEAQ (reference sequence). The CDR3 is 12 residues long. This chain's CDR3 is CASSPGGDEQFF. CDR3 coding DNA: TGTGCCAGCAGCCCCGGGGGTGATGAGCAGTTCTTC.

The chain carries TRBV14 and TRBJ2-7; tentatively, D is TRBD2 (7 bases). CDR3 length: 14 residues. CDR1 and CDR2 (germline): SGHDN, FVKESK. Trimming cost V 4 bases and J 3 bases, with 13 bases left between them. Here the CDR3 reads CASSLEGGFYEQYF. As DNA, the CDR3 is TGTGCCAGCAGCCTTGAGGGGGGGTTCTACGAGCAGTACTTC.

This clonotype was counted many times. J is TRBJ2-2 and V is TRBV3-1; D uncertain. Trimming removed 1 base from V and 0 bases from J, with 15 bases in between. CDR1 is LGHDT, CDR2 YNNKEL, per germline (reference sequence). This CDR3 comprises 18 residues. The chain's CDR3 is CASSQVVLRAPNTGELFF. The CDR3 DNA follows: TGTGCCAGCAGCCAAGTCGTTCTTAGGGCTCCGAACACCGGGGAGCTGTTTTTT.

This clonotype was counted ten times or more. V is TRBV12-3 or TRBV12-4 and J is TRBJ2-3; D possibly corresponds to TRBD2 (5 bases). Trimming shortened V by 5 bases and J by 3 bases, and 12 bases separated the two germline ends. This CDR3 is built from 14 residues. The CDR3 bases are TGTGCCAGCAGTGAGTCGGGCGGGACAGATACGCAGTATTTT. Amino acid sequence: CASSESGGTDTQYF.

This clonotype has ten or more counts. This chain connects TRBV21-1 to TRBJ2-4. TRBV21-1 is classified as a pseudogene. CDR3 length: 13 residues. CDR3 in DNA: TGTGCCTATCAGTTCCGAGCCAAAAACATTCAGTACTTC. This codes for CAYQFRAKNIQYF.

This clonotype was recorded at least ten times. V usage is TRBV5-6 and J usage is TRBJ2-3, with D perhaps assigned TRBD1 or TRBD2 (6 bases each). Germline V gene data show CDR1 as SGHDT and CDR2 as YYEEEE. Trimming shortened V by 0 bases and J by 2 bases, and 22 bases separated the two germline ends. The CDR3 runs 19 residues. The CDR3 region has the DNA TGTGCCAGCAGCTTGGCTTTAATCTCTTGGGGGGCCTCCACAGATACGCAGTATTTT. Its translation: CASSLALISWGASTDTQYF. The whole variable domain, remainder taken from reference TRBV5-6 and TRBJ2-3, is DAGVTQSPTHLIKTRGQQVTLRCSPKSGHDTVSWYQQALGQGPQFIFQYYEEEERQRGNFPDRFSGHQFPNYSSELNVNALLLGDSALYLCASSLALISWGASTDTQYFGPGTRLTVL.

This clonotype came up many times. This sequence joins TRBV6-1 and TRBJ2-7; 11 bases are shared with TRBD2. The CDR3 totals 17 residues. The ends lost 2 bases at V and 3 bases at J; junction bases unmatched: 9. The germline gives CDR1 MNHNS, CDR2 SASEGT. The CDR3 DNA reads as TGTGCCAGCAGTGAATTTATTGGGGGACTAGCGGACTACGAGCAGTACTTC. Residues: CASSEFIGGLADYEQYF.

This clonotype was recorded at least ten times. V usage is TRBV27 and J usage is TRBJ2-7; 7 nucleotides line up with TRBD1. Per germline, CDR1 MNHEY and CDR2 SMNVEV (reference sequence). The V and J ends lost 10 bases and 0 bases, in that order; junction bases with no gene match: 12. The CDR3 covers 15 residues. Here the CDR3 DNA reads TGTGCCACCCAAGAGGGGGCGGCAGTCTCCTACGAGCAGTACTTC. Protein sequence: CATQEGAAVSYEQYF.

This clonotype was detected ten times or more. V is TRBV9 and J is TRBJ2-7; 11 bases agree with TRBD2. Germline V CDR1 and CDR2: SGDLS, YYNGEE. The CDR3 consists of 16 residues. The ends lost 3 bases at V and 4 bases at J; junction bases unmatched: 9. The CDR3 is CASSAEVAGGSYEQYF. As DNA, the CDR3 is TGTGCCAGCAGCGCCGAAGTAGCGGGAGGGAGTTACGAGCAGTACTTC.

The chain recombines TRBV7-9 with TRBJ1-3; TRBD1 agrees at 7 bases. The J segment lost 0 bases and the V segment lost 5 bases, leaving 4 bases of the junction unmatched. The CDR3 totals 15 residues. In germline, CDR1 is SEHNR, CDR2 FQNEAQ (reference sequence). The CDR3 is CASSPGQNSGNTIYF. CDR3 DNA: TGTGCCAGCAGCCCGGGACAGAACTCTGGAAACACCATATATTTT.

This clonotype has a count of ten or more. This chain connects TRBV20-1 to TRBJ1-1; a weak D match, TRBD1 (5 bases). V lost 6 bases and J 8 bases, leaving 10 bases between the germline ends. CDR1 is DFQATT and CDR2 is SNEGSKA in the germline V gene (reference sequence). The length of the CDR3 is 10 residues. This CDR3 is CSAKDNEAFF. The CDR3 DNA is TGCAGTGCCAAGGACAACGAAGCTTTCTTT.

This clonotype appeared a few times. V usage is TRBV28 and J usage is TRBJ2-3; 8 nucleotides match TRBD2. Germline CDR1 and CDR2: MDHEN and SYDVKM. J gave up 9 bases and V 5 bases, and 4 bases lay outside the gene matches. This CDR3 spans 12 amino acids. CDR3 sequence (DNA): TGTGCCAGCAGTCTCAGCGGGAGAACGCAGTATTTT. This gives the protein CASSLSGRTQYF.

This clonotype has a count of ten or more. This rearrangement joins TRBV4-3 to TRBJ1-2, with D hard to call. The V end lost 0 bases, the J end lost 3 bases, and 17 bases lay between the germline ends. Germline CDR1 LGHNA, CDR2 YSLEER. CDR3 length equals 17 residues. The CDR3 reads CASSQDLREGVHYGYTF. The CDR3 nucleotides are TGCGCCAGCAGCCAAGATCTTCGAGAGGGCGTGCACTATGGCTACACCTTC.

This clonotype was observed at least ten times. The V gene is TRBV6-1, the J gene TRBJ2-1; D perhaps matches TRBD1 (5 bases). The germline V gene has CDR1 MNHNS and CDR2 SASEGT. The length of the CDR3 is 14 residues. The V end lost 6 bases, the J end lost 9 bases, and 18 bases lay between the germline ends. The CDR3 region has the DNA TGTGCCAGCAGCAGGGATTTGATCGGTGTTGAGCAGTTCTTC. Protein: CASSRDLIGVEQFF.

This clonotype was found many times. The genes are TRBV5-6 and TRBJ1-6, with D maybe TRBD1 (5 bases). This CDR3 spans 14 amino acids. With 2 bases removed from V and 9 bases from J, the gap between germline ends came to 12 bases. Germline V gene data show CDR1 as SGHDT and CDR2 as YYEEEE. CDR3 sequence reads: CASSFGASGSPLHF. CDR3 bases: TGTGCCAGCAGCTTTGGGGCCTCGGGTTCACCCCTCCACTTT.

This clonotype was recorded at least ten times. The chain couples TRBV5-1 to TRBJ2-7; unclear D gene. The CDR3 contains 15 residues. Per the germline V gene, CDR1 is SGHRS and CDR2 is YFSETQ. Trimming shortened V by 3 bases and J by 1 base, and 14 bases separated the two germline ends. The CDR3 protein is CASSSPLDRSYEQYF. The DNA for the CDR3 is TGCGCCAGCAGCTCACCCTTGGACCGATCCTACGAGCAGTACTTC.

This clonotype was seen repeatedly, ten times or more. The chain joins TRBV11-1 to TRBJ2-1; D gene ambiguous. The CDR3 has 18 amino acids. CDR1 is SGHAT and CDR2 is FQDESV in the germline V gene (reference sequence). V was cut by 2 bases and J by 0 bases, with 17 bases left in between. Here the CDR3 reads CASSLYGRQATSYNEQFF. CDR3 DNA: TGTGCCAGCAGCTTATATGGCCGGCAGGCAACCTCCTACAATGAGCAGTTCTTC.

In this sample, this clonotype turned up a few times. This chain connects TRBV11-2 to TRBJ2-1, with D possibly TRBD2 on 6 matching bases. Germline V gives CDR1 SGHAT, CDR2 FQNNGV. There are 17 residues in the CDR3. With 0 bases removed from V and 5 bases from J, the gap between germline ends came to 17 bases. The DNA for the CDR3 is TGTGCCAGCAGCTTAGATAGTACGGGAGTGGGAAACAATGAGCAGTTCTTC. It yields the protein CASSLDSTGVGNNEQFF.